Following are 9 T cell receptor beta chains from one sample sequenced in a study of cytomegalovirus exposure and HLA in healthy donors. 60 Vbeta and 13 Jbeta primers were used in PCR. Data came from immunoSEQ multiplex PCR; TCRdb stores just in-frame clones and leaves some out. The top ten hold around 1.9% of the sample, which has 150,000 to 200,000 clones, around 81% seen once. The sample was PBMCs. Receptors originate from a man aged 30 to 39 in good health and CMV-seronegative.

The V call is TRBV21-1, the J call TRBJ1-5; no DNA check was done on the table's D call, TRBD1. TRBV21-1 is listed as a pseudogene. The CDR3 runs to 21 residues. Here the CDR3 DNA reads TGTGCCAGCAGCAAACCAATATATTCTTTCAGGGCAGATTATAGCAATCAGCCCCAGCATTTT. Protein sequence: CASSKPIYSFRADYSNQPQHF.

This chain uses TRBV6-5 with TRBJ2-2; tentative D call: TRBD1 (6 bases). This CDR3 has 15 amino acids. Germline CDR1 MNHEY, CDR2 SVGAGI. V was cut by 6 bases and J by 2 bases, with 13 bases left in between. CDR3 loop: CASRPGTLNTGELFF. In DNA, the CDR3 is TGTGCCAGCAGACCCGGGACACTTAACACCGGGGAGCTGTTTTTT.

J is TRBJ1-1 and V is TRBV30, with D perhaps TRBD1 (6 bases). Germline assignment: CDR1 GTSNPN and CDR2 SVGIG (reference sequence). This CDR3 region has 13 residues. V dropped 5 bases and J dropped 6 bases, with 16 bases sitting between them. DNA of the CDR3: TGTGCCTGGGGGGACATGCACGGAGCTGAAGCTTTCTTT. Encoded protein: CAWGDMHGAEAFF.

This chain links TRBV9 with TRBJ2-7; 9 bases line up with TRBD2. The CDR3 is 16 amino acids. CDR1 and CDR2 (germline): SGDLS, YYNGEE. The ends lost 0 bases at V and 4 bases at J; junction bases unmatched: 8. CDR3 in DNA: TGTGCCAGCAGCGTAGAGGGGGCTAGCGGGATTTACGAGCAGTACTTC. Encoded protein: CASSVEGASGIYEQYF.

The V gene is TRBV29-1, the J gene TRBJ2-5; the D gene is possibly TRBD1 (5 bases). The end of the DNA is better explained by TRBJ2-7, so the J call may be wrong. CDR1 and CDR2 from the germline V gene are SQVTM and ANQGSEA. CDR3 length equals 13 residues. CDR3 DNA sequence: TGCAGCGTTGATAGTGACAGATCCTACGAGCAGTACTTC. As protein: CSVDSDRSYEQYF.

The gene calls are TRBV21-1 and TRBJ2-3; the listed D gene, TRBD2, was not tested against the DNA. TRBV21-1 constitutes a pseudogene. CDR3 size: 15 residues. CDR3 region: CASSNWGELTDTQYF. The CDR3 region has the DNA TGTGCCAGCAGCAATTGGGGGGAGCTCACAGATACGCAGTATTTT.

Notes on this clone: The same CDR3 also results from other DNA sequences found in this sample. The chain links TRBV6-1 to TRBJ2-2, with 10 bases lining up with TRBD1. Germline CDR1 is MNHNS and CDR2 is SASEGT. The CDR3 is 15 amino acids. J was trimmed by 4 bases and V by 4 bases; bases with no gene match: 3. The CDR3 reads CASSGQGAGTGELFF. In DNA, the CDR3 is TGTGCCAGCAGTGGACAGGGGGCAGGCACCGGGGAGCTGTTTTTT.

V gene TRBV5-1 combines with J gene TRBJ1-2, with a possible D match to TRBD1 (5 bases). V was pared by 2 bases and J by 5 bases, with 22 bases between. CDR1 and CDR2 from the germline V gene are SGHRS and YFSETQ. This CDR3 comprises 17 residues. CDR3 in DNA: TGCGCCAGCAGCTTAGGGGTAGCTCGTGACCGAGAATATGGCTACACCTTC. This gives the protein CASSLGVARDREYGYTF.

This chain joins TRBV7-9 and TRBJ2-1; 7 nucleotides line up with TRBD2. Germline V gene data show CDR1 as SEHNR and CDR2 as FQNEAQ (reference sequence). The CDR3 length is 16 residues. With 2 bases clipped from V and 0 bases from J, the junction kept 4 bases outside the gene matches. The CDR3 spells CASSLRGGYSYNEQFF. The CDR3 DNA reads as TGTGCCAGCAGCTTACGGGGAGGGTACTCCTACAATGAGCAGTTCTTC.